The T cell receptor beta chain described here comes from a study of multiple sclerosis patients with progressive multifocal leukoencephalopathy. This CDR3 has 15 amino acids. V lost 0 bases to trimming and J lost 8 bases, with 16 bases between them. Per the germline V gene, CDR1 is MNHNY and CDR2 is SVGAGI (reference sequence). TCRdb keeps only in-frame clones here, not all; method: immunoSEQ multiplex PCR. The sample carries about 25,000 clones, roughly 90% recorded once. Time point in this sample: approximately 12 months of natalizumab therapy. The control group, sampled over time, had multiple sclerosis, received natalizumab and did not develop PML.

The chain links TRBV6-6 to TRBJ2-5; TRBD1 is a possible D gene (6 bases). The material sequenced was PBMCs, taken from a patient treated with natalizumab. This sequence originates from a man aged 30 to 39 with multiple sclerosis. The CDR3 sequence is CASSYSKQGVETQYF. The CDR3 DNA reads TGTGCCAGCAGTTACTCGAAACAGGGCGTAGAAACCCAGTACTTC.